Following are 25 T cell receptor beta chains from one sample sequenced in a study of OX40 agonist ivuxolimab in advanced cancers. Libraries were made using the immunoSEQ multiplex PCR assay. Entries here come from immuneACCESS through TCRdb and include only in-frame sequences with V and J called. Some clones fail to appear in such tables; in the studies checked, an unresolved V gene covers under half of the shortfall, and the cause of the remainder is unknown. The sample has around 83,000 clones on record, 84% of them singletons. Under 8% of the sample rests with the top ten. The sample consisted of CD4+ or CD8+ T cells sorted from blood, taken in a trial of the OX40 agonist ivuxolimab. These receptors were obtained from an adult with an advanced solid tumor such as melanoma, head and neck, liver or kidney cancer.

The V call is TRBV11-2, the J call TRBJ1-1, with D possibly TRBD1 on 5 matching bases. The V and J ends lost 3 bases and 4 bases respectively, with 12 bases between them. CDR1 SGHAT and CDR2 FQNNGV come from the germline V gene. CDR3 size: 14 residues. The CDR3 sequence is CASSFWGTGTEAFF. The CDR3 DNA follows: TGTGCCAGCAGCTTTTGGGGCACGGGCACTGAAGCTTTCTTT.

The chain couples TRBV18 to TRBJ2-1, with a weak D call TRBD1 (5 bases). CDR3 length: 15 amino acids. Trimming shortened V by 1 base and J by 4 bases, and 11 bases separated the two germline ends. Germline loops: CDR1 KGHSH, CDR2 LQKENI. CDR3 sequence (DNA): TGTGCCAGCTCACCACAGGGGTCCCCTTACAATGAGCAGTTCTTC. As protein: CASSPQGSPYNEQFF. Full variable domain (outside the CDR3, taken from reference TRBV18 and TRBJ2-1): NAGVMQNPRHLVRRRGQEARLRCSPMKGHSHVYWYRQLPEEGLKFMVYLQKENIIDESGMPKERFSAEFPKEGPSILRIQQVVRGDSAAYFCASSPQGSPYNEQFFGPGTRLTVL.

The chain joins TRBV7-9 to TRBJ1-1; no definite D call. There are 15 residues in the CDR3. Trimming left V 1 base short and J 4 bases short, with 13 bases between. In germline, CDR1 is SEHNR, CDR2 FQNEAQ (reference sequence). In nucleotides, the CDR3 is TGTGCCAGCAGCTTAGAACCGGGGAGTGGCACTGAAGCTTTCTTT. It yields the protein CASSLEPGSGTEAFF.

The CDR3 DNA follows: TGTGCCAGCAGGGGCGCGGTTAGTTCACCCCTCCACTTT. Translating it yields CASRGAVSSPLHF. The V call is TRBV27, the J call TRBJ1-6; no definite D call. This CDR3 has 13 residues. Trimming stripped 6 bases from V and 9 bases from J, with 12 bases between. From germline, CDR1 is MNHEY and CDR2 SMNVEV (reference sequence).

This sequence joins TRBV2 and TRBJ2-3; TRBD1 matches 7 bases. The V gene end was trimmed by 1 base and the J gene end by 3 bases; junction bases not matched to a gene: 7. Germline V gene sequence: CDR1 SNHLY, CDR2 FYNNEI. The CDR3 totals 16 residues. CDR3 DNA sequence: TGTGCCAGCAGTGAAGAGGGGGCGCTGGGTACAGATACGCAGTATTTT. Protein product: CASSEEGALGTDTQYF. Based on the CDR3 plus reference TRBV2 and TRBJ2-3, the full variable domain is EPEVTQTPSHQVTQMGQEVILRCVPISNHLYFYWYRQILGQKVEFLVSFYNNEISEKSEIFDDQFSVERPDGSNFTLKIRSTKLEDSAMYFCASSEEGALGTDTQYFGPGTRLTVL.

This chain uses TRBV20-1 with TRBJ1-2; D not resolved. Germline loops: CDR1 DFQATT, CDR2 SNEGSKA (reference sequence). This CDR3 has 10 amino acids. With 3 bases removed from V and 10 bases from J, the gap between germline ends came to 9 bases. CDR3 loop: CSASLGVYTF. Written as DNA, the CDR3 is TGCAGTGCTAGTCTAGGCGTCTACACCTTC.

This chain uses TRBV30 with TRBJ2-3, with 9 bases fitting TRBD1. Germline assignment: CDR1 GTSNPN and CDR2 SVGIG (reference sequence). This CDR3 has 13 amino acids. Germline trimming cut 8 bases from V and 6 bases from J; bases unmatched to any gene: 9. The CDR3 loop is CAKKDRGRDTQYF. The DNA of the CDR3 is TGTGCCAAAAAGGACAGGGGACGGGATACGCAGTATTTT.

V gene TRBV25-1 combines with J gene TRBJ2-2; possibly TRBD2 for D (7 bases). Germline loops: CDR1 MGHDK, CDR2 SYGVNS. Trimming cost V 7 bases and J 4 bases, with 19 bases left between them. The CDR3 is 16 residues long. The CDR3 is CASTPRGAGSTGELFF. The CDR3 DNA follows: TGTGCCAGCACCCCCCGGGGGGCAGGGAGCACCGGGGAGCTGTTTTTT.

This chain connects TRBV19 to TRBJ1-5; a weak D match, TRBD1 (5 bases). V shed 5 bases and J shed 2 bases, with 19 bases lying between them. CDR3 length equals 17 residues. Germline V lookup: CDR1 LNHDA, CDR2 SQIVND (reference sequence). This CDR3 reads CASSPGTGNTGNQPQHF. The CDR3 nucleotides are TGTGCCAGTAGTCCCGGGACCGGGAACACGGGCAATCAGCCCCAGCATTTT. The full variable domain, its missing parts supplied by reference TRBV19 and TRBJ1-5, is DGGITQSPKYLFRKEGQNVTLSCEQNLNHDAMYWYRQDPGQGLRLIYYSQIVNDFQKGDIAEGYSVSREKKESFPLTVTSAQKNPTAFYLCASSPGTGNTGNQPQHFGDGTRLSIL.

The chain employs TRBV30 and TRBJ2-1; tentative D call: TRBD1 (7 bases). Per the germline V gene, CDR1 is GTSNPN and CDR2 is SVGIG (reference sequence). The V end was cut by 4 bases, the J end by 4 bases, with 20 bases between. There are 16 residues in the CDR3. The CDR3 protein is CAWKTLRDSTYNEQFF. DNA for the CDR3: TGTGCCTGGAAAACATTGCGGGACAGTACTTACAATGAGCAGTTCTTC.

This clone was detected only once. V and J are TRBV21-1 and TRBJ1-2; the D call of TRBD1 is as the table states it, not checked on the DNA. TRBV21-1 is recorded as a pseudogene. The CDR3 is made up of 14 amino acids. This CDR3 reads CASSRQKANYGYTF. CDR3 DNA: TGTGCCAGCTCACGACAGAAAGCTAACTATGGCTACACCTTC.

Regarding this clone: This specimen includes other DNA sequences encoding the same CDR3. The genes are TRBV29-1 and TRBJ2-7; 8 bases are shared with TRBD1. Germline values: CDR1 SQVTM, CDR2 ANQGSEA. CDR3 length equals 12 residues. V was clipped by 6 bases and J by 2 bases; unmatched bases: 3. In DNA form, the CDR3 reads TGCAGCGTAGGGACAGGAACCTACGAGCAGTACTTC. This encodes CSVGTGTYEQYF.

V gene TRBV18 combines with J gene TRBJ1-2, with a weak D call TRBD1 (6 bases). V lost 2 bases to trimming and J lost 2 bases, with 12 bases between them. The CDR3 runs 15 residues. Germline CDR1 and CDR2: KGHSH and LQKENI. Written as DNA, the CDR3 is TGTGCCAGCTCACCAGGCACCGGACAGAACTATGGCTACACCTTC. This sequence encodes CASSPGTGQNYGYTF. The full variable domain, completed using reference TRBV18 and TRBJ1-2, is NAGVMQNPRHLVRRRGQEARLRCSPMKGHSHVYWYRQLPEEGLKFMVYLQKENIIDESGMPKERFSAEFPKEGPSILRIQQVVRGDSAAYFCASSPGTGQNYGYTFGSGTRLTVV.

This clone was picked up a small number of times. The chain has TRBV7-9 and TRBJ1-1; the D gene is possibly TRBD1 (5 bases). Trimming left V 5 bases short and J 9 bases short, with 10 bases between. There are 11 residues in the CDR3. Germline V gene sequence: CDR1 SEHNR, CDR2 FQNEAQ (reference sequence). The CDR3 DNA sequence: TGTGCCAGCAGCACAGGTTTCCAAGCTTTCTTT. This gives the protein CASSTGFQAFF.

The J gene is TRBJ2-1, the V gene TRBV19; 10 bases map to TRBD1. The V gene end was trimmed by 3 bases and the J gene end by 3 bases; junction bases not matched to a gene: 11. The germline V gene encodes CDR1 LNHDA and CDR2 SQIVND (reference sequence). This CDR3 is 18 amino acids long. The CDR3 DNA follows: TGTGCCAGTAGTATCGGTTCTCCTTGGACAGGGGGCTACAATGAGCAGTTCTTC. It yields the protein CASSIGSPWTGGYNEQFF.

The chain's CDR3 is CASSEIQGPSYEQYF. The DNA of the CDR3 is TGTGCCAGCAGTGAAATACAGGGGCCATCCTACGAGCAGTACTTC. The chain recombines TRBV2 with TRBJ2-7, with 7 nucleotides matching TRBD1. The trim removed 2 bases at V and 1 base at J, leaving 5 bases unmatched. CDR3 length: 15 amino acids. Germline CDR1 and CDR2: SNHLY and FYNNEI.

This clone was seen only once. The rearrangement joins TRBV7-9 to TRBJ1-1; weak D call: TRBD1 (6 bases). V lost 5 bases to trimming and J lost 0 bases, with 22 bases between them. The CDR3 is 18 amino acids. Germline lookup yields CDR1 SEHNR and CDR2 FQNEAQ (reference sequence). DNA of the CDR3: TGTGCCAGCAGCCATCCAGGTAGGGGGGGATATATGAACACTGAAGCTTTCTTT. Residues: CASSHPGRGGYMNTEAFF.

The chain combines TRBV5-1 with TRBJ2-7; no definite D call. The CDR3 has 16 residues. Per germline, CDR1 SGHRS and CDR2 YFSETQ. Trimming shortened V by 3 bases and J by 2 bases, and 18 bases separated the two germline ends. In DNA form, the CDR3 reads TGCGCCAGCAGCTCCCTAAGTTCACAGCGAGCCTACGAGCAGTACTTC. Translated, it gives CASSSLSSQRAYEQYF.

CDR3 sequence reads: CASSQPGTGDEKLFF. The CDR3, as DNA: TGCGCCAGCAGCCAGCCCGGGACAGGGGACGAAAAACTGTTTTTT. The rearrangement joins TRBV4-1 to TRBJ1-4; TRBD1 matches at 10 bases. V shed 3 bases and J 8 bases; nucleotides not matched to a gene: 6. The germline gives CDR1 MGHRA, CDR2 YSYEKL. This CDR3 contains 15 residues.

V is TRBV2 and J is TRBJ2-1; 7 bases are a match to TRBD1. There are 13 residues in the CDR3. Looked up from germline, CDR1 is SNHLY and CDR2 is FYNNEI. After removal of 0 bases from V and 15 bases from J, the junction contained 8 bases not matched to a gene. The CDR3 reads CASSEALRGGLFF. In DNA, the CDR3 is TGTGCCAGCAGTGAAGCGCTTCGAGGGGGCCTGTTCTTC.

This clone was seen a single time. The chain has TRBV10-1 and TRBJ2-1; 11 positions match TRBD1. The CDR3 length is 14 residues. V lost 6 bases and J lost 7; bases outside the gene matches: 5. The germline V gene encodes CDR1 WNHNN and CDR2 SYGVQD (reference sequence). The CDR3 is CASSRTGGFNEQFF. DNA for the CDR3: TGCGCCAGCAGCCGGACAGGGGGCTTTAATGAGCAGTTCTTC.

This rearrangement joins TRBV5-1 to TRBJ2-3; D gene unclear. The CDR3 has 14 amino acids. The V end lost 0 bases, the J end lost 2 bases, and 7 bases lay between the germline ends. The germline CDR1 and CDR2 sequences are SGHRS and YFSETQ. The CDR3 DNA follows: TGCGCCAGCAGCTTGGAATTCCCCACAGATACGCAGTATTTT. Translating gives CASSLEFPTDTQYF.

The chain couples TRBV11-3 to TRBJ2-5, with D possibly being TRBD2 (5 bases). This CDR3 comprises 15 residues. V lost 2 bases and J lost 4, with 14 bases in between. CDR1 is SGHNT, CDR2 YENEEA, per germline. The CDR3 coding sequence is TGTGCCAGCAGCTTACGCCGAGCTGGAGGAGAGACCCAGTACTTC. Encoded protein: CASSLRRAGGETQYF.

Here the CDR3 reads CASSQGVGGVRRETQYF. In DNA form, the CDR3 reads TGCGCCAGCAGCCAAGGTGTGGGGGGCGTTCGAAGGGAGACCCAGTACTTC. J is TRBJ2-5 and V is TRBV4-1; TRBD1 or TRBD2 may be the D gene (6 bases each). The CDR3 is 17 residues long. Germline assignment: CDR1 MGHRA and CDR2 YSYEKL. Trimming left V 1 base short and J 5 bases short, with 20 bases between.

In DNA, the CDR3 is TGCGCCAGCAGCGGGAGGGGACAGAACACCGGGGAGCTGTTTTTT. Translating gives CASSGRGQNTGELFF. The chain uses TRBV5-1 and TRBJ2-2, with a tentative D call TRBD2 (7 bases). Trimming took off 4 bases at V and 1 base at J, with 11 bases between the two ends. The CDR3 has 15 amino acids. CDR1 is SGHRS, CDR2 YFSETQ, per germline.